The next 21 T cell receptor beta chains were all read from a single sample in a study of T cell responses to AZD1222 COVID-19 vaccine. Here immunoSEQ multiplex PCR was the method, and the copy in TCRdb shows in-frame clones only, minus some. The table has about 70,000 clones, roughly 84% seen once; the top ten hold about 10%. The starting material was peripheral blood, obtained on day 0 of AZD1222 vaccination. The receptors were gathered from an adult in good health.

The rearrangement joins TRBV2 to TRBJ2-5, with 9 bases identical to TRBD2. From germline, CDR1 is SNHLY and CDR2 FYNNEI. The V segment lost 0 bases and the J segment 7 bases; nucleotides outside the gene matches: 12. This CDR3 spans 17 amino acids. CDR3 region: CASSEAVAGAPLGTQYF. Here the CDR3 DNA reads TGTGCCAGCAGTGAAGCGGTAGCGGGGGCCCCTCTCGGGACCCAGTACTTC.

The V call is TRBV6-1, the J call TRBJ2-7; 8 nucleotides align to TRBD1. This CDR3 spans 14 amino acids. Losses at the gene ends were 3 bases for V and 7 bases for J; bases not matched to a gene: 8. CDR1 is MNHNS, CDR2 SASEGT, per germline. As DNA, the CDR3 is TGTGCCAGCAGTGATTGGCAGGGGGCATGGGAGCAGTACTTC. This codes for CASSDWQGAWEQYF.

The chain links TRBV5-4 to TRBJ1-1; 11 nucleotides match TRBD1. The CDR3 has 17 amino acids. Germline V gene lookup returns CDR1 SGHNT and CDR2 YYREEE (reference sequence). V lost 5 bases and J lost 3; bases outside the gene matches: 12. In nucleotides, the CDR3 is TGTGCCAGCAGGGGGACAGGGGGAGTATTAGTCGACACTGAAGCTTTCTTT. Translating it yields CASRGTGGVLVDTEAFF.

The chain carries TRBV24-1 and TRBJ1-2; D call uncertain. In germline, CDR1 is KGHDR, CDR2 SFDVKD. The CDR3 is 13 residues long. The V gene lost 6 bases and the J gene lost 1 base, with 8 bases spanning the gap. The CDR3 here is CATSQDGNYGYTF. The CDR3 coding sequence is TGTGCCACCAGTCAGGACGGTAACTATGGCTACACCTTC.

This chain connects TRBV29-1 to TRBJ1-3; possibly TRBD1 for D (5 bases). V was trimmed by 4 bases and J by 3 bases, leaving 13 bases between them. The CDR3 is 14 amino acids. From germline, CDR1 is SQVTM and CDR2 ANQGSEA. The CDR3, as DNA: TGCAGCGTTGTCCAGGGCGAATTTGGAAACACCATATATTTT. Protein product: CSVVQGEFGNTIYF.

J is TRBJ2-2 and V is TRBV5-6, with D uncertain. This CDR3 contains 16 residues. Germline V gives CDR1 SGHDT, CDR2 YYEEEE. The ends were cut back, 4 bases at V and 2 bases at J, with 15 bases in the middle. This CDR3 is CASSPVTLVNTGELFF. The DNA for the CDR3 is TGTGCCAGCAGCCCAGTCACCCTAGTTAACACCGGGGAGCTGTTTTTT.

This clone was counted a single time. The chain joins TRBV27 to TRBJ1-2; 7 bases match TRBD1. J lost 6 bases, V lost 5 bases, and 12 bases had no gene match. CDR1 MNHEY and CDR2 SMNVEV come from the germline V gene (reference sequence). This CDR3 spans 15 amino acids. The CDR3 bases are TGTGCCAGCAGTCTCCGACAGGGTTCCTTAAATGGCTACACCTTC. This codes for CASSLRQGSLNGYTF.

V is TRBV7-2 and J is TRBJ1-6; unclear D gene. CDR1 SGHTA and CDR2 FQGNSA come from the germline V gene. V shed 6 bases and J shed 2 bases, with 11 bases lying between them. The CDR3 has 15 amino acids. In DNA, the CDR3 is TGTGCCAGCAGTGACGGCCTGACCTATAATTCACCCCTCCACTTT. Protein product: CASSDGLTYNSPLHF.

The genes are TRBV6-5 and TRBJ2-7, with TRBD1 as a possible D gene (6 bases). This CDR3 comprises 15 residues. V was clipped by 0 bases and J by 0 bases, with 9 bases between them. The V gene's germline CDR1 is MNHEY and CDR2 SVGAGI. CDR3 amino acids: CASSYSRGSSYEQYF. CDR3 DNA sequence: TGTGCCAGCAGTTACTCGAGGGGGAGCTCCTACGAGCAGTACTTC.

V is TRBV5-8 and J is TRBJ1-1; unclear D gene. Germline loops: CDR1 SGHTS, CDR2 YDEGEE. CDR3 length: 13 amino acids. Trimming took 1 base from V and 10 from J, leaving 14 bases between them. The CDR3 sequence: CASSLWASMGAFF. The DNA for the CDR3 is TGTGCCAGCAGCTTGTGGGCAAGTATGGGAGCTTTCTTT.

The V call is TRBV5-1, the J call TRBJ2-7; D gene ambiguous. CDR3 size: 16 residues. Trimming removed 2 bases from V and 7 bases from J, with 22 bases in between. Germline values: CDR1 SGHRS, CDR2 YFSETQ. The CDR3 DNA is TGCGCCAGCAGCTTATCCGGTGGGAATCCGGTGGAGGAGCAGTACTTC. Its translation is CASSLSGGNPVEEQYF.

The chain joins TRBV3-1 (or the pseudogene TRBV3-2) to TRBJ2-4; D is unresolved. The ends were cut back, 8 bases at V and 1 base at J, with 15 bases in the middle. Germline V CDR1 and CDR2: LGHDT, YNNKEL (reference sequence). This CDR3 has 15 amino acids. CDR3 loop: CASPHPLQAKNIQYF. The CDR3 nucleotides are TGTGCCAGCCCCCACCCATTGCAGGCCAAAAACATTCAGTACTTC.

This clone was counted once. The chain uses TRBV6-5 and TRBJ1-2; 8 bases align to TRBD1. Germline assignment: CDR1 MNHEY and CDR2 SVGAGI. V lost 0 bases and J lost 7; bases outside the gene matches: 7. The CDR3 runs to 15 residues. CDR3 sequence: CASSYSTRGHGGYTF. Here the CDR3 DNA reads TGTGCCAGCAGTTACTCGACCAGGGGGCATGGTGGCTACACCTTC.

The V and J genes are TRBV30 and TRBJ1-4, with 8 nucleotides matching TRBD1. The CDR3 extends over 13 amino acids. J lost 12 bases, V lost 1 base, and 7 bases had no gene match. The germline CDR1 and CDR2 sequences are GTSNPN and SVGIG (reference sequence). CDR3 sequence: CAWSAYDRGELFF. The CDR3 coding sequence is TGTGCCTGGAGTGCCTATGACAGGGGAGAACTGTTTTTT.

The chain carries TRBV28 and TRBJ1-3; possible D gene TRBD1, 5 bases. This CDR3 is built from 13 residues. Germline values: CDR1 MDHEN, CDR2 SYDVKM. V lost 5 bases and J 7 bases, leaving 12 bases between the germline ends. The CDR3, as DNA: TGTGCCAGCAGTGGGGAAGGGGTGAACACCATATATTTT. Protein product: CASSGEGVNTIYF.

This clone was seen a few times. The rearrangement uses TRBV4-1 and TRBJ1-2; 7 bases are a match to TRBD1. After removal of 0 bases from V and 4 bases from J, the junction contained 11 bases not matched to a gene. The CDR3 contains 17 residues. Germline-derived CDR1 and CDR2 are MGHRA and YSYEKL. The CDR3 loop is CASSQDPRQGRTYGYTF. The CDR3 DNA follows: TGCGCCAGCAGCCAAGATCCCCGACAGGGCCGGACCTATGGCTACACCTTC.

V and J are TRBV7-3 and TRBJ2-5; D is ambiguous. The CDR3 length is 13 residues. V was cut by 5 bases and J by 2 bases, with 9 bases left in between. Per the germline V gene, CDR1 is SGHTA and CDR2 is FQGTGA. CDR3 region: CASSINQQETQYF. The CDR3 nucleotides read TGTGCCAGCAGCATAAATCAACAAGAGACCCAGTACTTC.

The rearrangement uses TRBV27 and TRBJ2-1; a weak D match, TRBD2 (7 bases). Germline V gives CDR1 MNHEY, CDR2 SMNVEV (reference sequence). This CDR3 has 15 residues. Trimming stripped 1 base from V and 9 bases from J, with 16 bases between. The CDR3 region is CASSLFVGGRGEQFF. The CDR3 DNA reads TGTGCCAGCAGTTTATTCGTCGGGGGGCGAGGTGAGCAGTTCTTC.

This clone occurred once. The CDR3 region is CASSEYLTESYYGYTF. The CDR3 DNA is TGTGCCAGCAGTGAATATTTAACAGAATCTTACTATGGCTACACCTTC. The rearrangement uses TRBV25-1 and TRBJ1-2; D is uncertain. The CDR3 sequence is 16 residues long. Trimming took 0 bases from V and 3 from J, leaving 14 bases between them. Looked up from germline, CDR1 is MGHDK and CDR2 is SYGVNS.

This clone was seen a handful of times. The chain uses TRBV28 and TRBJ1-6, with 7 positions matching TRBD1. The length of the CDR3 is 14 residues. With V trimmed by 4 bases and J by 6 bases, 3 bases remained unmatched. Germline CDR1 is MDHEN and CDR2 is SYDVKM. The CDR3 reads CASSYRGGNSPLHF. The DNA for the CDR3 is TGTGCCAGCAGTTACAGGGGCGGTAATTCACCCCTCCACTTT.

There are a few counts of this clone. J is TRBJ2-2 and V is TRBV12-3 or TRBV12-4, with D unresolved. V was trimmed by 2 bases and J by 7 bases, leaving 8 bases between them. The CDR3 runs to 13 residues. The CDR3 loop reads CASSLSYGGELFF. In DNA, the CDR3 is TGTGCCAGCAGTTTAAGTTATGGCGGGGAGCTGTTTTTT.